A selection of T cell receptor beta chains follows, all from one sample in a study of blood T cell repertoires in COVID-19. Sequenced by immunoSEQ multiplex PCR; TCRdb stores in-frame clones only, minus some. The sample has over 130,000 clones; around 87% are singletons. The sample taken for sequencing was peripheral blood. The receptor set was obtained from a human donor in a cohort sampled during active COVID-19. Each CDR3 is given with its conserved first and last residue. The order of the fields is J gene, V gene, CDR3 length, clone size, D gene, CDR3 protein, CDR3 DNA. The D gene is left open where the match is weak. A clone size is listed for some rows: how often the clone was seen (once, few, many), or a class if it is expanded.

TRBJ1-1 | TRBV19 | 14 | - | - | CASSIRGMNTEAFF | TGTGCCAGTAGTATAAGGGGGATGAACACTGAAGCTTTCTTT
TRBJ2-7 | TRBV28 | 12 | - | - | CAIRGNSYEQYF | TGTGCCATTAGGGGGAACTCCTACGAGCAGTACTTC
TRBJ2-7 | TRBV28 | 21 | - | - | CASSFGYQWLGGGLLSYEQYF | TGTGCCAGCAGTTTCGGTTATCAGTGGTTAGGCGGGGGCCTCCTCTCCTACGAGCAGTACTTC
TRBJ2-1 | TRBV5-6 | 14 | - | - | CASSPQGLNNEQFF | TGTGCCAGCAGCCCCCAGGGCCTAAACAATGAGCAGTTCTTC
TRBJ2-1 | TRBV27 | 13 | - | TRBD2 | CASSFSSGNEQFF | TGTGCCAGCAGTTTCTCTAGCGGGAATGAGCAGTTCTTC
TRBJ2-1 | TRBV4-1 | 15 | - | - | CASSSPRRTGNEQFF | TGCGCCAGCAGCTCGCCCCGAAGAACGGGCAATGAGCAGTTCTTC
TRBJ2-7 | TRBV28 | 15 | - | TRBD1 | CASSLPGTGYHEQYF | TGTGCCAGCAGTTTACCAGGGACAGGGTACCACGAGCAGTACTTC
TRBJ2-3 | TRBV5-1 | 15 | - | - | CASSLATGSTDTQYF | TGCGCCAGCAGCTTGGCCACAGGATCCACAGATACGCAGTATTTT
TRBJ2-1 | TRBV19 | 14 | - | TRBD1 | CASSIRTGRNEQFF | TGTGCCAGTAGTATCAGGACAGGGCGGAATGAGCAGTTCTTC
TRBJ1-1 | TRBV28 | 15 | - | - | CASTSNTGRATEAFF | TGTGCCAGCACCTCTAACACAGGGAGGGCCACTGAAGCTTTCTTT
TRBJ2-7 | TRBV7-9 | 13 | - | TRBD1 | CASSPGQGYEQYF | TGTGCCAGCAGCCCCGGACAGGGCTACGAGCAGTACTTC
TRBJ1-1 | TRBV27 | 15 | - | - | CASSPLGTGNTEAFF | TGTGCCAGCAGTCCCTTGGGTACAGGGAACACTGAAGCTTTCTTT
TRBJ1-2 | TRBV10-1 | 13 | - | - | CASAPTGSYGYTF | TGCGCCAGCGCCCCGACAGGCTCCTATGGCTACACCTTC
TRBJ1-3 | TRBV6-1 | 20 | - | - | CASSGGGFDQTLLSGNTIYF | TGTGCCAGCAGTGGGGGGGGATTTGACCAGACCCTTCTCTCTGGAAACACCATATATTTT
TRBJ2-7 | TRBV18 | 16 | - | TRBD1 | CASSRSGTGMSYEQYF | TGTGCCAGCTCACGCTCCGGGACAGGGATGTCCTACGAGCAGTACTTC
TRBJ2-1 | TRBV11-3 | 16 | - | TRBD2 | CASSLDGRGGAGEQFF | TGTGCCAGCAGCTTAGATGGTCGCGGGGGGGCCGGTGAGCAGTTCTTC
TRBJ2-2 | TRBV5-1 | 15 | - | - | CASSLSSGVPGELFF | TGCGCCAGCAGCTTGTCATCGGGGGTCCCCGGGGAGCTGTTTTTT
TRBJ2-7 | TRBV18 | 14 | - | TRBD1 | CASSPSRTGYEQYF | TGTGCCAGCTCACCCAGCAGGACAGGCTACGAGCAGTACTTC
TRBJ2-7 | TRBV6-5 | 14 | - | TRBD1 | CASSDAGGPYEQYF | TGTGCCAGCAGCGACGCAGGGGGCCCCTACGAGCAGTACTTC
TRBJ2-1 | TRBV5-1 | 13 | - | - | CASSLDSYNEQFF | TGCGCCAGCAGCTTAGATAGCTACAATGAGCAGTTCTTC
TRBJ2-1 | TRBV5-8 | 15 | - | TRBD1 | CASSPGTGTYNEQFF | TGTGCCAGCAGCCCCGGGACAGGGACGTACAATGAGCAGTTCTTC
TRBJ1-2 | TRBV5-1 | 16 | once | TRBD1 | CASSFGTGGLGYGYTF | TGCGCCAGCAGCTTCGGGACAGGGGGGCTCGGTTATGGCTACACCTTC
TRBJ1-2 | TRBV2 | 13 | - | TRBD1 | CASSGTGLYGYTF | TGTGCCAGCAGTGGGACAGGGTTGTATGGCTACACCTTC
TRBJ2-3 | TRBV7-9 | 15 | - | TRBD2 | CASSLIAGVTDTQYF | TGTGCCAGCAGCTTAATAGCGGGGGTAACAGATACGCAGTATTTT
TRBJ2-3 | TRBV19 | 15 | - | - | CASSIRGGNTDTQYF | TGTGCCAGTAGTATAAGGGGGGGAAACACAGATACGCAGTATTTT
TRBJ2-2 | TRBV3-1/TRBV3-2 | 15 | - | TRBD2 | CASRRTSAGTGELFF | TGTGCCAGCAGGCGGACTAGCGCGGGCACCGGGGAGCTGTTTTTT
TRBJ1-2 | TRBV19 | 17 | - | TRBD1 | CASNQGGRGYGGYGYTF | TGTGCCAGTAACCAAGGTGGCAGGGGGTATGGAGGCTATGGCTACACCTTC
TRBJ2-5 | TRBV7-6 | 15 | - | - | CASSLGQGNGETQYF | TGTGCCAGCAGCTTAGGTCAGGGGAATGGAGAGACCCAGTACTTC
TRBJ2-1 | TRBV2 | 14 | - | - | CASSGGGRYNEQFF | TGTGCCAGCAGTGGGGGGGGCCGCTACAATGAGCAGTTCTTC
TRBJ2-1 | TRBV6-5 | 14 | - | TRBD2 | CASTGGRGNNEQFF | TGTGCCAGCACCGGCGGGAGGGGCAACAATGAGCAGTTCTTC
TRBJ2-7 | TRBV7-3 | 13 | few | - | CASSLEFGHEQYF | TGTGCCAGCAGCTTAGAGTTTGGTCACGAGCAGTACTTC
TRBJ2-1 | TRBV9 | 17 | - | TRBD2 | CASSVGISGGVNNEQFF | TGTGCCAGCAGCGTAGGTATTAGCGGGGGGGTTAACAATGAGCAGTTCTTC
TRBJ2-1 | TRBV7-2 | 15 | few | TRBD2 | CASSPSGSSYNEQFF | TGTGCCAGCAGCCCGAGCGGGAGCTCCTACAATGAGCAGTTCTTC
TRBJ1-2 | TRBV24-1 | 14 | once | TRBD1 | CATSDWTGNYGYTF | TGTGCCACCAGTGATTGGACAGGGAACTATGGCTACACCTTC
TRBJ2-3 | TRBV4-1 | 16 | once | - | CASSRSDSPVKVTQYF | TGCGCCAGCAGCCGATCGGACAGCCCGGTGAAAGTTACGCAGTATTTT
TRBJ2-3 | TRBV5-6 | 16 | - | TRBD2 | CASSILSGGATDTQYF | TGTGCCAGCAGCATACTTAGCGGGGGGGCAACAGATACGCAGTATTTT
TRBJ2-3 | TRBV29-1 | 13 | - | - | CSVAFRAGDTQYF | TGCAGCGTTGCCTTCAGAGCCGGGGATACGCAGTATTTT
TRBJ2-3 | TRBV5-1 | 18 | - | - | CASSPTGGRAGSSHTQYF | TGCGCCAGCAGCCCTACAGGGGGGAGGGCCGGGTCCTCACATACGCAGTATTTT
TRBJ2-5 | TRBV24-1 | 15 | - | - | CATSENRNLQETQYF | TGTGCCACCAGTGAGAACAGGAACCTCCAAGAGACCCAGTACTTC
TRBJ1-4 | TRBV19 | 14 | - | - | CASSMPRGYEKLFF | TGTGCCAGTAGTATGCCGAGAGGATATGAAAAACTGTTTTTT
TRBJ1-2 | TRBV3-1/TRBV3-2 | 14 | many | - | CASSQGVGDYGYTF | TGTGCCAGCAGCCAAGGGGTAGGGGACTATGGCTACACCTTC
TRBJ1-4 | TRBV7-2 | 15 | - | TRBD1 | CASGRPGQGREKLFF | TGTGCCAGCGGAAGACCGGGACAGGGTAGAGAAAAACTGTTTTTT
TRBJ1-4 | TRBV30 | 14 | - | TRBD1 | CAWSPPGQEEKLFF | TGTGCCTGGAGCCCTCCGGGACAGGAAGAAAAACTGTTTTTT
TRBJ2-3 | TRBV20-1 | 15 | - | TRBD2 | CSASERGANTDTQYF | TGCAGTGCTAGTGAGCGGGGGGCTAACACAGATACGCAGTATTTT
TRBJ2-2 | TRBV7-8 | 12 | - | - | CASSPGLGELFF | TGTGCCAGCAGCCCGGGGTTAGGGGAGCTGTTTTTT
TRBJ1-2 | TRBV28 | 15 | - | - | CASSPSLGGRSGYTF | TGTGCCAGCAGTCCTAGTTTAGGGGGAAGGAGTGGCTACACCTTC